These T cell receptor beta chains were read from a single sample in a study of T cells in Graves' hyperthyroidism and ophthalmopathy. TCRdb ran MiXCR on the multiplex PCR reads and lists one entry per CDR3 protein. The sample shows roughly 380,000 distinct CDR3 sequences, roughly an eighth of them seen only once. The specimen sequenced was blood. These receptors were obtained from a woman between 18 and 29 years old with Graves' hyperthyroidism. CDR3s include the opening cysteine and the closing phenylalanine or tryptophan.

V gene,CDR3 protein
TRBV6-1,CASSPGWEQYF
TRBV6-1,CASSHPDEREAGEQFF
TRBV2,CATRTEGLVGNIQYF
TRBV4-2,CASSQGLGDYEQYF
TRBV6-2/TRBV6-3,CASSLAGSRSYEQYF
TRBV19,CASSINRGNTEAFF
TRBV5-1,CASSLNQANNSPLHF
TRBV27,CASSSPQGAFTGELFF
TRBV6-1,CAAKREAGTQYF
TRBV27,CASSLGASTNQPQHF
TRBV19,CASSTGSWIRQPQHF
TRBV2,CASSVNRGGTEAFF
TRBV30,CAWSIGEILTDTQYF
TRBV5-1,CASSLGSGGGQETQYF
TRBV7-2,CASSLRRTGGSDTQYF
TRBV20-1,CSASASGIWETQYF
TRBV30,CALAGGRVYEQYF
TRBV9,CASSVGQFTGELFF
TRBV6-2/TRBV6-3,CASSPGADTGELFF
TRBV4-1,CASSHGKLTGLPQHF
TRBV19,CASRTTQVAGNQPQHF
TRBV5-1,CASSTSGASYEQYF
TRBV2,CASSEQTTYEQYF
TRBV11-2,CASGPLALNEQFF
TRBV6-1,CASSELGDAYEQYF
TRBV28,CASSLASGMANTGELFF
TRBV6-2/TRBV6-3,CASSYRGMNTEAFF
TRBV9,CASSVRTGNNEQFF
TRBV12-5,CASGLPTGTGRNEQFF
TRBV5-1,CASSLQETQYF
TRBV7-9,CASSLETASYGYTF
TRBV20-1,CSAQGSGMGEQYF
TRBV18,CASSPRGVSGNTIYF
TRBV29-1,CSVEDPLASYYNEQFF
TRBV5-1,CASSWKTGEGAEAFF
TRBV20-1,CSAGVLVVYEQYF
TRBV6-2/TRBV6-3,CASSGGPRMDTQYF
TRBV14,CASSHGGPTSPLHF
TRBV28,CASRLNRAASNEQFF
TRBV5-5,CASSIRTGNTEAFF
TRBV5-5,CASSPTGTGQGNEQFF
TRBV7-9,CASSLESVGPQHF